This T cell receptor beta chain was recorded in a study of cytomegalovirus exposure and HLA in healthy donors. Findings of the study overall: Most observed TCR sequences were rare, whereas some public TCRs were detected in many donors. Some TCR beta chains (about 170 of them) were listed as cytomegalovirus-associated.

Trimming left V 6 bases short and J 1 base short, with 12 bases between. From germline, CDR1 is KGHSH and CDR2 LQKENI. The CDR3 contains 14 residues. The method was immunoSEQ multiplex PCR; TCRdb's version includes in-frame clones alone and lacks a portion of them. The sample yields 80,000 to 100,000 clones, around nine tenths seen once. Regarding this clone: Its antigen is as yet unknown.

The chain has TRBV18 and TRBJ1-1, with a weak D call TRBD1 (5 bases). This TCR was recovered from a woman under 40 in good health and CMV-seronegative. The sequencing input was PBMCs. The CDR3 nucleotides are TGTGCCAGCTCCCCCAAAGGACAGAACACTGAAGCTTTCTTT. It codes for CASSPKGQNTEAFF.